A single T cell receptor beta chain is shown here with its context. These data come from a study of shared clonotypes between healthy human individuals. Every immunoSEQ plate was one replicate of a subset's evenly spread DNA. Sequencing was performed with immunoSEQ multiplex PCR; in TCRdb, only in-frame clones are kept and a portion is missing. The data contain roughly 2.2 million clones, 85% to 95% of them seen just once; the ten biggest clones take up 0.3% to 0.4%. Trimming took off 1 base at V and 4 bases at J, with 13 bases between the two ends. The CDR3 is 15 residues long. From germline, CDR1 is MNHEY and CDR2 SMNVEV (reference sequence).

The clonotype originates from a man aged 18 to 35 in good health. Some clones in this sample may be carry-over from other donors' samples. V is TRBV27 and J is TRBJ1-2; no firm D call. Sequencing was carried out using naive CD4+ T cells from PBMCs. Subset noted: CD45RA+ positively selected. The CDR3 DNA reads TGTGCCAGCAGTTTATATTCCCAGCCTCTCTATGGCTACACCTTC. This encodes CASSLYSQPLYGYTF.